A selection of T cell receptor beta chains follows, all from one sample in a study of OX40 agonist ivuxolimab in advanced cancers. The repertoire was sequenced with immunoSEQ multiplex PCR; TCRdb's copy has only in-frame clones and lacks some. This table has about 46,000 clones, about nine tenths appearing once. This sample comprised CD4+ or CD8+ T cells sorted from blood, obtained in a trial of the OX40 agonist ivuxolimab. Source of these receptors: an adult with an advanced solid tumor such as melanoma, head and neck, liver or kidney cancer. The CDR3 runs from the conserved cysteine through the conserved F or W. Fields, in order: clone size, V gene, J gene, D gene, CDR3 protein, CDR3 DNA. The D gene is left open where the match is weak. Clone sizes are given selectively: once, few, many, or a class where the clone is expanded.

once	TRBV19	TRBJ1-5	.	CASSSDRLNQPQHF	TGTGCCAGTAGCTCCGACAGGCTCAATCAGCCCCAGCATTTT
.	TRBV19	TRBJ2-2	TRBD1	CASSRGMGQTNTGELFF	TGTGCCAGTAGTAGGGGGATGGGACAGACGAACACCGGGGAGCTGTTTTTT
.	TRBV19	TRBJ1-4	.	CASTGTPHLNEKLFF	TGTGCCAGCACCGGGACGCCTCACCTTAATGAAAAACTGTTTTTT
.	TRBV2	TRBJ1-2	TRBD1	CASSVGTVYGYTF	TGTGCCAGCAGTGTAGGGACAGTCTATGGCTACACCTTC
.	TRBV10-3	TRBJ2-1	.	CAISEKDNEQFF	TGTGCCATCAGTGAGAAGGACAATGAGCAGTTCTTC
.	TRBV9	TRBJ2-2	TRBD1	CASSVGQVGTGELFF	TGTGCCAGCAGCGTCGGACAGGTGGGCACCGGGGAGCTGTTTTTT
.	TRBV10-3	TRBJ1-2	.	CAISEGQNYGYTF	TGTGCCATCAGTGAGGGACAGAACTATGGCTACACCTTC
once	TRBV29-1	TRBJ1-6	.	CSASYNSPLHF	TGCAGCGCATCCTATAATTCACCCCTCCACTTT
.	TRBV5-1	TRBJ1-6	TRBD1	CASSSRDRVNSPLHF	TGCGCCAGCAGCTCCCGGGACAGGGTTAATTCACCCCTCCACTTT
.	TRBV19	TRBJ1-4	.	CASRVQGGGEKLFF	TGTGCCAGTAGGGTACAGGGAGGAGGAGAAAAACTGTTTTTT
.	TRBV19	TRBJ1-1	TRBD1	CASSGGTAEAFF	TGTGCCAGTAGTGGAGGGACAGCTGAAGCTTTCTTT
.	TRBV11-3	TRBJ2-2	.	CASSLGEDTGVFGELFF	TGTGCCAGCAGCTTAGGAGAGGACACCGGTGTTTTCGGGGAGCTGTTTTTT
.	TRBV14	TRBJ2-7	TRBD1	CASSQEAWTGAYEQYF	TGTGCCAGCAGCCAGGAAGCCTGGACAGGGGCCTACGAGCAGTACTTC
.	TRBV19	TRBJ2-1	TRBD2	CASSPGLAGNSEQFF	TGTGCCAGTAGTCCGGGACTAGCGGGGAACAGTGAGCAGTTCTTC
.	TRBV10-1	TRBJ1-4	TRBD1	CASSQGATNEKLFF	TGCGCCAGCAGTCAGGGGGCAACTAATGAAAAACTGTTTTTT
few	TRBV6-5	TRBJ1-2	TRBD1	CASSGLRQGAHGYTF	TGTGCCAGCAGTGGACTACGACAGGGGGCCCATGGCTACACCTTC
.	TRBV27	TRBJ2-7	.	CASSATAPTYEQYF	TGTGCCAGCAGCGCGACAGCCCCAACCTACGAGCAGTACTTC
.	TRBV10-2	TRBJ2-1	TRBD1	CASYEGQGLGEQFF	TGCGCCAGTTACGAGGGACAGGGGTTAGGAGAGCAGTTCTTC
.	TRBV19	TRBJ2-6	TRBD2	CASGRGDGGANVLTF	TGTGCCAGTGGGCGGGGGGATGGTGGGGCCAACGTCCTGACTTTC
once	TRBV5-4	TRBJ2-5	.	CAIRVFGYQETQYF	TGTGCCATTCGGGTTTTTGGGTACCAAGAGACCCAGTACTTC
.	TRBV21-1	TRBJ1-2	.	CASSICRINYGYTF	TGTGCCAGCAGCATCTGCAGGATTAACTATGGCTACACCTTC
.	TRBV7-7	TRBJ2-2	.	CASSPLFGGGGELFF	TGTGCTAGCAGCCCCTTATTCGGGGGCGGGGGGGAGCTGTTTTTT
once	TRBV18	TRBJ1-6	.	CASSPRGFDNSPLHF	TGTGCCAGCTCACCGCGAGGGTTTGACAATTCACCCCTCCACTTT
.	TRBV2	TRBJ2-1	TRBD2	CASSSSAGPTVEQFF	TGTGCCAGCAGCTCCTCAGCGGGACCGACCGTTGAGCAGTTCTTC
.	TRBV6-1	TRBJ2-7	TRBD2	CASTGTSYEQYF	TGTGCCAGCACCGGGACTAGCTACGAGCAGTACTTC
.	TRBV14	TRBJ2-7	.	CASSQDILREQYF	TGTGCCAGCAGCCAAGATATACTGAGGGAGCAGTACTTC
.	TRBV4-1	TRBJ1-1	TRBD1	CASSPGQAQGNTEAFF	TGCGCCAGCAGCCCGGGACAGGCCCAGGGGAACACTGAAGCTTTCTTT
once	TRBV28	TRBJ2-5	.	CASSSPGTPSQETQYF	TGTGCCAGCAGTAGCCCCGGGACTCCCTCCCAAGAGACCCAGTACTTC
.	TRBV5-1	TRBJ1-3	.	CASSLARGGNSGNTIYF	TGCGCCAGCAGCTTGGCCCGTGGAGGGAACTCTGGAAACACCATATATTTT
.	TRBV11-1	TRBJ2-7	.	CASSLGGSYEQYF	TGTGCCAGCAGCTTAGGGGGCTCCTACGAGCAGTACTTC
.	TRBV15	TRBJ2-7	TRBD1	CATSTRGTGVSYEQYF	TGTGCCACCAGCACCCGGGGGACAGGGGTTTCCTACGAGCAGTACTTC
.	TRBV28	TRBJ1-3	.	CASSLPGNTIYF	TGTGCCAGCAGTTTACCAGGAAACACCATATATTTT
.	TRBV9	TRBJ2-5	TRBD2	CASSIYNPGLAGAETQYF	TGTGCCAGCAGCATATATAACCCGGGGCTAGCGGGAGCAGAGACCCAGTACTTC
.	TRBV7-8	TRBJ1-1	.	CASSFLGGEGQAFF	TGTGCCAGCAGCTTCCTCGGGGGTGAGGGGCAAGCTTTCTTT
.	TRBV6-5	TRBJ2-7	.	CASSYGSPPRYEQYF	TGTGCCAGCAGTTACGGGTCTCCCCCACGCTACGAGCAGTACTTC
.	TRBV2	TRBJ1-2	.	CASSDTWAGNYGYTF	TGTGCCAGCAGTGATACTTGGGCGGGGAACTATGGCTACACCTTC
.	TRBV5-1	TRBJ1-2	.	CASSLGPEVQAGYTF	TGCGCCAGCAGCTTGGGGCCCGAGGTTCAGGCTGGCTACACCTTC
.	TRBV5-4	TRBJ2-3	.	CASSPVVALDTQYF	TGTGCCAGCAGCCCCGTGGTAGCCTTAGATACGCAGTATTTT
once	TRBV6-5	TRBJ2-1	.	CASSYSNGDFRDEQFF	TGTGCCAGCAGTTACTCGAATGGGGATTTTAGAGATGAGCAGTTCTTC
.	TRBV2	TRBJ2-7	TRBD2	CASGLARKDRYF	TGTGCCAGCGGACTAGCTCGAAAGGATCGGTACTTC
.	TRBV6-1	TRBJ2-7	TRBD1	CASTGQGGSYEQYF	TGTGCCAGCACCGGACAGGGCGGCTCCTACGAGCAGTACTTC
.	TRBV28	TRBJ2-1	.	CASSNRVRKLTEQFF	TGTGCCAGCAGTAACAGGGTGCGCAAGCTTACTGAGCAGTTCTTC
.	TRBV29-1	TRBJ1-2	.	CSVDSLETEYGYTF	TGCAGCGTTGATTCTTTAGAGACAGAGTATGGCTACACCTTC
.	TRBV5-4	TRBJ2-3	TRBD2	CASSPSWASGSTDTQYF	TGTGCCAGCAGCCCCTCTTGGGCTAGCGGGAGCACAGATACGCAGTATTTT
.	TRBV15	TRBJ1-4	.	CATSRGSTNEKLFF	TGTGCCACCAGCAGGGGTTCAACTAATGAAAAACTGTTTTTT
.	TRBV5-4	TRBJ2-3	.	CASSRQGGIDTQYF	TGTGCCAGCAGCCGTCAGGGGGGGATAGATACGCAGTATTTT
.	TRBV19	TRBJ2-7	TRBD2	CASRPRDYPSYEQYF	TGTGCCAGTAGGCCCCGGGACTACCCCTCCTACGAGCAGTACTTC
.	TRBV28	TRBJ2-4	.	CASSPSGALAKNIQYF	TGTGCCAGCAGCCCCTCCGGGGCCTTAGCCAAAAACATTCAGTACTTC
.	TRBV7-9	TRBJ2-7	TRBD2	CASLRSGGSEQYF	TGTGCCAGCCTGCGTAGCGGGGGGTCAGAGCAGTACTTC
.	TRBV5-8	TRBJ2-1	.	CASSLGGREVYNEQFF	TGTGCCAGCAGCTTGGGAGGCAGGGAGGTCTACAATGAGCAGTTCTTC
.	TRBV19	TRBJ2-1	.	CASRRWNNEQFF	TGTGCCAGTAGAAGGTGGAACAATGAGCAGTTCTTC
.	TRBV9	TRBJ2-2	.	CASSVARAGELFF	TGTGCCAGCAGCGTCGCCCGGGCCGGGGAGCTGTTTTTT
.	TRBV6-6	TRBJ1-2	.	CASREGTVANYGYTF	TGTGCCAGCAGGGAAGGGACCGTAGCTAACTATGGCTACACCTTC
.	TRBV6-5	TRBJ1-6	TRBD1	CASSREPGQNSPLHF	TGTGCCAGCAGCCGGGAACCGGGACAGAATTCACCCCTCCACTTT
.	TRBV7-2	TRBJ1-5	.	CASSLIDNQPQHF	TGTGCCAGCAGCTTAATTGACAATCAGCCCCAGCATTTT